Following are 32 T cell receptor beta chains from one sample sequenced in a study of blood T cell repertoires in COVID-19. The table came from immunoSEQ multiplex PCR; TCRdb's copy has only in-frame clones and leaves some out. The sample includes about 220,000 clones, 70% to 85% of them seen just once. What was sequenced was PBMCs or T cells enriched from blood (not recorded which). The receptors derive from a woman in her forties with acute COVID-19.

The chain couples TRBV27 to TRBJ1-1, with D maybe TRBD1 (5 bases). Deletions cut 5 bases from V and 1 base from J, with 20 bases between. The CDR3 totals 17 residues. Germline lookup yields CDR1 MNHEY and CDR2 SMNVEV (reference sequence). CDR3 sequence reads: CASSPTLGGARNTEAFF. The CDR3 region has the DNA TGTGCCAGCAGTCCTACGCTTGGAGGGGCTCGGAACACTGAAGCTTTCTTT.

The rearrangement links TRBV6-5 to TRBJ2-7; 7 bases are a match to TRBD2. Germline loops: CDR1 MNHEY, CDR2 SVGAGI. The V segment lost 4 bases and the J segment 2 bases; nucleotides outside the gene matches: 8. This CDR3 spans 15 amino acids. The CDR3 loop reads CASSSSAGLPYEQYF. For the CDR3, the DNA is TGTGCCAGCAGTTCCTCAGCGGGGCTTCCCTACGAGCAGTACTTC.

The rearrangement joins TRBV2 to TRBJ2-6; D remains ambiguous. The CDR3 consists of 15 residues. Trimming shortened V by 2 bases and J by 4 bases, and 9 bases separated the two germline ends. Per the germline V gene, CDR1 is SNHLY and CDR2 is FYNNEI. CDR3 nucleotides: TGTGCCAGCAGTGAACAAACAACAGGGGCCAACGTCCTGACTTTC. It is translated as CASSEQTTGANVLTF.

This clone showed up just once. The gene calls are TRBV28 and TRBJ2-1; no reliable D call. The V end lost 3 bases, the J end lost 7 bases, and 10 bases lay between the germline ends. CDR1 MDHEN and CDR2 SYDVKM come from the germline V gene. The CDR3 consists of 13 residues. CDR3 bases: TGTGCCAGCAGTTTCCCCGAGAGAAATGAGCAGTTCTTC. Its protein product is CASSFPERNEQFF.

The V gene is TRBV19, the J gene TRBJ2-1; 7 positions match TRBD2. In germline, CDR1 is LNHDA, CDR2 SQIVND (reference sequence). V was pared by 3 bases and J by 9 bases, with 8 bases of the junction left unmatched. This CDR3 is 14 amino acids long. The CDR3 DNA sequence: TGTGCCAGTAGTATCGGGACTAAGTTCACTGAGCAGTTCTTC. Its translation is CASSIGTKFTEQFF.

The chain uses TRBV7-9 and TRBJ2-5; the D is unclear. This CDR3 has 10 amino acids. The germline V gene encodes CDR1 SEHNR and CDR2 FQNEAQ (reference sequence). V was cut by 6 bases and J by 5 bases, with 4 bases left in between. CDR3 residues: CASSRETQYF. The CDR3 DNA follows: TGTGCCAGCAGTCGGGAGACCCAGTACTTC.

The chain combines TRBV28 with TRBJ1-2, with TRBD1 identical over 8 bases. The V gene end was trimmed by 3 bases and the J gene end by 1 base; junction bases not matched to a gene: 1. CDR3 size: 14 residues. Germline CDR1 is MDHEN and CDR2 is SYDVKM. CDR3 sequence: CASSFGQGNYGYTF. The CDR3 DNA follows: TGTGCCAGCAGTTTCGGACAGGGTAACTATGGCTACACCTTC.

The rearrangement uses TRBV6-2 or TRBV6-3 and TRBJ2-7; possible D gene TRBD2, 6 bases. The CDR3 is made up of 19 amino acids. The germline CDR1 and CDR2 sequences are MNHEY and SVGEGT. Trimming removed 4 bases at V and 3 bases at J, with 28 bases between. The CDR3 reads CASSSAPFDPLGRSYEQYF. The CDR3 nucleotides are TGTGCCAGCAGTTCCGCTCCTTTCGATCCTCTCGGGAGAAGCTACGAGCAGTACTTC.

The genes are TRBV13 and TRBJ1-1; the match to TRBD1 covers 10 bases. This CDR3 is 12 amino acids long. Germline values: CDR1 PRHDT, CDR2 FYEKMQ (reference sequence). The J segment lost 13 bases and the V segment lost 5 bases, leaving 7 bases of the junction unmatched. The DNA of the CDR3 is TGTGCCAGCAGCGAACCGGGACAGGGGCTTTTCTTT. It encodes CASSEPGQGLFF.

V gene TRBV7-8 combines with J gene TRBJ1-1; TRBD1 is a possible D gene (5 bases). This CDR3 has 15 amino acids. Germline-derived CDR1 and CDR2 are SGHVS and FQNEAQ. The V end lost 4 bases, the J end lost 1 base, and 13 bases lay between the germline ends. For the CDR3, the DNA is TGTGCCAGCAGCTCCCGTGGGGGGACGAACACTGAAGCTTTCTTT. The encoded protein is CASSSRGGTNTEAFF.

The chain combines TRBV18 with TRBJ2-7; a possible D gene is TRBD2 (5 bases). V shed 2 bases and J shed 0 bases, with 8 bases lying between them. The V gene's germline CDR1 is KGHSH and CDR2 LQKENI. CDR3 size: 14 residues. CDR3 sequence (DNA): TGTGCCAGCTCACCAGGGAGCATCTCCTACGAGCAGTACTTC. It codes for CASSPGSISYEQYF.

This clone was seen only a few times. V gene TRBV14 combines with J gene TRBJ2-1, with TRBD2 matching over 12 bases. V shed 4 bases, J shed 16 bases, and the junction held 8 bases outside the gene matches. The germline CDR1 and CDR2 sequences are SGHDN and FVKESK. The CDR3 is 13 amino acids. CDR3 bases: TGTGCCAGCAGCCTCCCCGGGACTAGCGGGCAATTCTTC. It yields the protein CASSLPGTSGQFF.

The J gene is TRBJ1-4, the V gene TRBV5-1, with D perhaps matching TRBD1 (6 bases). The V and J ends lost 2 bases and 7 bases respectively, with 12 bases between them. Germline V CDR1 and CDR2: SGHRS, YFSETQ. The CDR3 has 14 residues. In DNA form, the CDR3 reads TGCGCCAGCAGCTTAGGGGGGGCAGGTGAAAAACTGTTTTTT. Translation: CASSLGGAGEKLFF.

This chain joins TRBV27 and TRBJ2-2; D may be TRBD2 (5 bases). Germline V gene sequence: CDR1 MNHEY, CDR2 SMNVEV (reference sequence). The CDR3 contains 13 residues. Trimming cost V 4 bases and J 2 bases, with 5 bases left between them. The CDR3 DNA follows: TGTGCCAGCAGTTGGACTAACACCGGGGAGCTGTTTTTT. Translation: CASSWTNTGELFF.

The CDR3, as DNA: TGCGCCAGCAGCCAAGAATTACAGACCTCTGGAAACACCATATATTTT. Encoded protein: CASSQELQTSGNTIYF. The chain employs TRBV4-3 and TRBJ1-3; D gene uncertain. Germline loops: CDR1 LGHNA, CDR2 YSLEER. This CDR3 spans 16 amino acids. V lost 0 bases, J lost 0 bases, and 9 bases lay in between.

A single count supports this clone. This rearrangement joins TRBV6-2 or TRBV6-3 to TRBJ2-5, with no clear D. The length of the CDR3 is 12 residues. Per the germline V gene, CDR1 is MNHEY and CDR2 is SVGEGT. V lost 5 bases, J lost 4 bases, and 8 bases lay in between. The CDR3 DNA reads TGTGCCAGCAGTCAATGGAGAGAGACCCAGTACTTC. Its protein product is CASSQWRETQYF.

This clone showed up just a few times. The chain recombines TRBV6-5 with TRBJ2-7; 8 bases map to TRBD1. V shed 2 bases and J 1 base; nucleotides not matched to a gene: 7. CDR1 and CDR2 from the germline V gene are MNHEY and SVGAGI. The CDR3 consists of 16 residues. In DNA form, the CDR3 reads TGTGCCAGCAGTTACCGAGGACAGGGCCTTTCCTACGAGCAGTACTTC. Its translation: CASSYRGQGLSYEQYF.

This clone showed up just a few times. The chain carries TRBV30 and TRBJ2-2, with D tentatively TRBD2 (5 bases). Trimming shortened V by 4 bases and J by 4 bases, and 10 bases separated the two germline ends. The CDR3 totals 13 residues. CDR1 GTSNPN and CDR2 SVGIG come from the germline V gene (reference sequence). CDR3 in DNA: TGTGCCTGGAATACTAGTCCCACCGGGGAGCTGTTTTTT. Translated: CAWNTSPTGELFF.

The J gene is TRBJ2-7, the V gene TRBV5-6; possible D gene TRBD1, 6 bases. There are 14 residues in the CDR3. Germline CDR1 and CDR2: SGHDT and YYEEEE. With 3 bases removed from V and 2 bases from J, the gap between germline ends came to 12 bases. The CDR3 nucleotides are TGTGCCAGCAGCTCAAGGGGACAAGCCTACGAGCAGTACTTC. Translated: CASSSRGQAYEQYF.

This rearrangement joins TRBV7-6 to TRBJ2-5; TRBD2 might be the D (6 bases). Germline values: CDR1 SGHVS, CDR2 FNYEAQ. V lost 1 base and J lost 2, with 14 bases in between. CDR3 length: 16 residues. CDR3 sequence: CASSLVMSSDQETQYF. CDR3 nucleotide sequence: TGTGCCAGCAGCTTAGTTATGTCTAGCGATCAAGAGACCCAGTACTTC.

The chain combines TRBV19 with TRBJ2-3; 11 bases map to TRBD1. The junction had 9 bases not matched to a gene; V was cut back by 5 bases and J by 2 bases. There are 17 residues in the CDR3. Germline V gene lookup returns CDR1 LNHDA and CDR2 SQIVND (reference sequence). CDR3 loop: CASSLYGQGASTDTQYF. For the CDR3, the DNA is TGTGCCAGTAGTCTCTACGGACAGGGGGCGTCCACAGATACGCAGTATTTT.

This sequence joins TRBV28 and TRBJ2-2; D call uncertain. V lost 2 bases to trimming and J lost 6 bases, with 7 bases between them. Germline CDR1 MDHEN, CDR2 SYDVKM. The CDR3 is 13 amino acids. CDR3 protein: CASSLSPPGELFF. The CDR3 nucleotides are TGTGCCAGCAGTTTAAGCCCCCCCGGGGAGCTGTTTTTT. The full variable domain, its missing parts supplied by reference TRBV28 and TRBJ2-2, is DVKVTQSSRYLVKRTGEKVFLECVQDMDHENMFWYRQDPGLGLRLIYFSYDVKMKEKGDIPEGYSVSREKKERFSLILESASTNQTSMYLCASSLSPPGELFFGEGSRLTVL.

J is TRBJ2-3 and V is TRBV9, with TRBD2 matching 11 bases. The germline gives CDR1 SGDLS, CDR2 YYNGEE. This CDR3 spans 17 amino acids. Trimming at V came to 3 bases and at J to 3 bases, leaving 9 bases not matched to a gene. This CDR3 is CASSEPFRLAGTDTQYF. The CDR3, as DNA: TGTGCCAGCAGCGAACCCTTTCGACTAGCGGGAACAGATACGCAGTATTTT.

This chain links TRBV28 with TRBJ1-2; 8 bases line up with TRBD1. Germline V CDR1 and CDR2: MDHEN, SYDVKM. This CDR3 comprises 14 residues. After removal of 4 bases from V and 11 bases from J, the junction contained 12 bases not matched to a gene. The CDR3 sequence is CASSSQGAPPAYTF. DNA of the CDR3: TGTGCCAGCAGTTCCCAGGGGGCGCCCCCTGCGTACACCTTC.

In its sample, this clone was seen once. The rearrangement joins TRBV2 to TRBJ1-1; 7 bases are a match to TRBD1. Germline values: CDR1 SNHLY, CDR2 FYNNEI. This CDR3 contains 14 residues. J lost 6 bases, V lost 6 bases, and 10 bases had no gene match. The chain's CDR3 is CASRIGGQAPEAFF. The CDR3 region has the DNA TGTGCCAGCAGGATAGGTGGACAGGCCCCTGAAGCTTTCTTT.

This clone was counted between two and nine times. This chain connects TRBV19 to TRBJ1-2; 7 positions agree with TRBD1. The V gene end was trimmed by 5 bases and the J gene end by 1 base; junction bases not matched to a gene: 10. This CDR3 contains 16 residues. Germline assignment: CDR1 LNHDA and CDR2 SQIVND (reference sequence). CDR3 nucleotide sequence: TGTGCCAGTAGTGGCCGGGACAGAACCTTTAACTATGGCTACACCTTC. It is translated as CASSGRDRTFNYGYTF.

This clone turned up a few times. This chain uses TRBV3-1 (or the pseudogene TRBV3-2) with TRBJ1-2, with TRBD1 matching 9 bases. Germline CDR1 and CDR2: LGHDT and YNNKEL (reference sequence). The CDR3 loop spans 15 amino acids. With 6 bases clipped from V and 6 bases from J, the junction kept 11 bases outside the gene matches. Here the CDR3 DNA reads TGTGCCAGCAGACAACAGGGGGCGCGTCGGGATGGCTACACCTTC. Translation gives CASRQQGARRDGYTF.

This chain links TRBV19 with TRBJ1-2, with D perhaps TRBD1 (6 bases). Germline-derived CDR1 and CDR2 are LNHDA and SQIVND (reference sequence). The V end was cut by 7 bases, the J end by 7 bases, with 19 bases between. This CDR3 region has 14 residues. CDR3 region: CASTGYREDFGYTF. The CDR3 nucleotides read TGTGCCAGTACCGGGTACAGGGAAGATTTTGGCTACACCTTC.

In DNA, the CDR3 is TGTGCCAGCAGCTCCCAGGGGGCCACCTATAATTCACCCCTCCACTTT. Translation: CASSSQGATYNSPLHF. This chain connects TRBV11-2 to TRBJ1-6; 8 bases are a match to TRBD1. V dropped 4 bases and J dropped 2; count of bases not matched to a gene: 4. This CDR3 contains 16 residues. The germline V gene has CDR1 SGHAT and CDR2 FQNNGV.

The chain has TRBV7-2 and TRBJ1-3; D gene uncertain. The length of the CDR3 is 15 residues. Germline-derived CDR1 and CDR2 are SGHTA and FQGNSA. Trimming took 1 base from V and 4 from J, leaving 11 bases between them. DNA of the CDR3: TGTGCCAGCAGCTTAGTAGGAGGTGCAGGAAACACCATATATTTT. It translates to CASSLVGGAGNTIYF.

The chain carries TRBV6-5 and TRBJ1-1; 8 positions agree with TRBD1. The CDR3 length is 15 residues. J gave up 1 base and V 5 bases, and 6 bases lay outside the gene matches. In germline, CDR1 is MNHEY, CDR2 SVGAGI. The CDR3 DNA reads as TGTGCCAGCAGTAAATGGGACAGGACGAACACTGAAGCTTTCTTT. Its translation is CASSKWDRTNTEAFF.

The rearrangement links TRBV7-9 to TRBJ1-6; no clear D. This CDR3 spans 18 amino acids. Deletions cut 0 bases from V and 4 bases from J, with 16 bases between. CDR1 and CDR2 from the germline V gene are SEHNR and FQNEAQ (reference sequence). CDR3 protein: CASSLATGGGSYNSPLHF. CDR3 sequence (DNA): TGTGCCAGCAGCTTAGCGACGGGAGGAGGCTCGTATAATTCACCCCTCCACTTT. Based on the CDR3 plus reference TRBV7-9 and TRBJ1-6, the full variable domain is DTGVSQNPRHKITKRGQNVTFRCDPISEHNRLYWYRQTLGQGPEFLTYFQNEAQLEKSRLLSDRFSAERPKGSFSTLEIQRTEQGDSAMYLCASSLATGGGSYNSPLHFGNGTRLTVT.